This T cell receptor (beta chain) was obtained from a study of CD8+CD57+ T cells in acquired aplastic anemia. Study-level information: Mean DNA quantity obtained from sorted CD4+ and CD8+ cells was around 3.2 ug. Study-wide findings and caveats: Overlapping CD8+ CDR3 repertoires of patients and controls contained around 31 shared sequences.

Using genomic DNA as the template, TCR beta VDJ and CDR3 profiling was carried out. TCRdb used MiXCR to reprocess the reads, holding one entry per CDR3 protein. The repertoire holds around 190,000 distinct CDR3 sequences, with roughly 56% as singletons. This clonotype was counted at least ten times. Its antigen is still unknown. This clonotype was obtained from a human donor in good health, serving as a control. The sequencing input was sorted CD4+, CD8+, or CD8+CD57+ T cells (not recorded which) from PBMCs.

The CDR3 here is CASTGSREAFF. The DNA for the CDR3 is TGTGCCAGTACGGGTAGCAGGGAAGCTTTCTTT. This chain links TRBV19 with TRBJ1-1; no clear D. The CDR3 loop spans 11 amino acids. Trimming pared 7 bases from V and 8 bases from J, leaving 11 bases between. Germline CDR1 is LNHDA and CDR2 is SQIVND (reference sequence).